A single sample gave rise to the 23 T cell receptor beta chains below, sequenced in a study of identical twins. TCRdb fed the 5' RACE reads into MiXCR, producing one record per CDR3 protein. The sample yields 450,000 to 600,000 distinct CDR3 sequences, 20% to 25% seen once. These same records also appear under a second study, on yellow fever vaccine responses in identical twins.

Input material: CD4+ T cells sorted from blood. The receptors originated from a woman under 30 in good health.

This clonotype was seen more than once but under ten times. The chain joins TRBV12-3 or TRBV12-4 to TRBJ2-7; 15 nucleotides align to TRBD2. The CDR3 is made up of 15 amino acids. V dropped 6 bases and J dropped 6; count of bases not matched to a gene: 6. This CDR3 reads CASSDGLAGGGEQYF. CDR3 DNA sequence: TGTGCCAGCAGCGACGGACTAGCGGGAGGGGGCGAGCAGTACTTC.

In this sample, this clonotype turned up a few times. This chain joins TRBV12-3 or TRBV12-4 and TRBJ2-5; D gene unclear. This CDR3 is built from 13 residues. Trimming took 0 bases from V and 7 from J, leaving 9 bases between them. CDR3: CASSLASMGTQYF. In DNA form, the CDR3 reads TGTGCCAGCAGTTTAGCTTCTATGGGGACCCAGTACTTC.

This chain joins TRBV12-3 or TRBV12-4 and TRBJ1-3; D gene ambiguous. CDR3 length: 14 residues. Trimming cost V 6 bases and J 0 bases, with 9 bases left between them. CDR3 protein: CASSLTDSGNTIYF. The CDR3 nucleotides are TGTGCCAGCAGCCTAACGGACTCTGGAAACACCATATATTTT.

V gene TRBV6-1 combines with J gene TRBJ2-7; TRBD2 agrees at 14 bases. The CDR3 totals 15 residues. Germline lookup yields CDR1 MNHNS and CDR2 SASEGT. Trimming cost V 6 bases and J 3 bases; bases outside gene matches: 4. CDR3 protein: CASRAGTSGSYEQYF. As DNA, the CDR3 is TGTGCCAGCAGGGCAGGGACTAGCGGGAGCTACGAGCAGTACTTC.

The chain carries TRBV2 and TRBJ2-5, with D perhaps being TRBD1 or TRBD2 (5 bases each). Trimming took off 4 bases at V and 5 bases at J, with 11 bases between the two ends. The CDR3 runs 13 residues. CDR1 is SNHLY and CDR2 is FYNNEI in the germline V gene. CDR3 DNA: TGTGCCAGCAGTGGGGACCTTCGGGAGACCCAGTACTTC. This encodes CASSGDLRETQYF. Using reference TRBV2 and TRBJ2-5 for the parts outside the CDR3, the full variable domain is EPEVTQTPSHQVTQMGQEVILRCVPISNHLYFYWYRQILGQKVEFLVSFYNNEISEKSEIFDDQFSVERPDGSNFTLKIRSTKLEDSAMYFCASSGDLRETQYFGPGTRLLVL.

This clonotype was recorded a few times. This chain joins TRBV3-1 and TRBJ1-1, with a tentative D call TRBD1 (6 bases). The CDR3 loop spans 15 amino acids. V was trimmed by 2 bases and J by 2 bases, leaving 12 bases between them. Germline V gene data show CDR1 as LGHDT and CDR2 as YNNKEL (reference sequence). Written as DNA, the CDR3 is TGTGCCAGCAGCCAACATGGCAGGGGAAACACTGAAGCTTTCTTT. As protein: CASSQHGRGNTEAFF.

This clonotype was seen repeatedly, ten times or more. This chain connects TRBV12-3 or TRBV12-4 to TRBJ2-1; TRBD2 matches 10 bases. Germline trimming cut 2 bases from V and 6 bases from J; bases unmatched to any gene: 4. The CDR3 consists of 15 residues. The DNA for the CDR3 is TGTGCCAGCAGTTTAAGCGGGAGGGCCGGCAATGAGCAGTTCTTC. Its protein product is CASSLSGRAGNEQFF.

The chain uses TRBV5-1 and TRBJ1-6, with D maybe TRBD1 (6 bases). Germline V gene data show CDR1 as SGHRS and CDR2 as YFSETQ. The CDR3 is 13 amino acids. V was shortened by 0 bases and J by 8 bases, with 6 bases between the two germline ends. CDR3 bases: TGCGCCAGCAGCTTGGCAGGGGATTCACCCCTCCACTTT. This encodes CASSLAGDSPLHF.

This clonotype was seen a few times. At one end, the junction sequence differs from germline, possibly due to a read error. This chain links TRBV20-1 with TRBJ2-5; no reliable D call. The germline V gene encodes CDR1 DFQATT and CDR2 SNEGSKA (reference sequence). This CDR3 is 12 amino acids long. The chain's CDR3 is CSARAYQETQYF. CDR3 nucleotide sequence: TGCAGTGCTAGAGCCTACCAGGAGACCCAGTACTTC.

This clonotype was recorded a few times. The chain couples TRBV11-2 to TRBJ2-2, with TRBD2 matching 10 bases. CDR1 is SGHAT, CDR2 FQNNGV, per germline. The length of the CDR3 is 15 residues. V lost 5 bases, J lost 4 bases, and 4 bases stayed unmatched. CDR3 in DNA: TGTGCCAGCAGCACCGCTAGCGGGGGCACCGGGGAGCTGTTTTTT. Translation: CASSTASGGTGELFF.

The chain combines TRBV7-9 with TRBJ1-1, with 7 bases matching TRBD1. CDR1 is SEHNR, CDR2 FQNEAQ, per germline (reference sequence). CDR3 length equals 15 residues. V lost 5 bases to trimming and J lost 0 bases; unmatched junction nucleotides: 6. CDR3 in amino acids: CASSGRGGMNTEAFF. CDR3 coding DNA: TGTGCCAGCAGCGGCAGGGGGGGGATGAACACTGAAGCTTTCTTT.

The V gene is TRBV20-1, the J gene TRBJ2-1; D gene unclear. Germline assignment: CDR1 DFQATT and CDR2 SNEGSKA (reference sequence). The CDR3 covers 12 residues. The germline V and J ends were trimmed by 1 base and 6 bases, with 7 bases remaining between them. The CDR3 sequence is CSARGGLNEQFF. As DNA, the CDR3 is TGCAGTGCTAGAGGGGGTCTCAATGAGCAGTTCTTC.

The chain uses TRBV11-2 and TRBJ2-1; TRBD2 agrees at 9 bases. The CDR3 extends over 16 amino acids. J gave up 4 bases and V 4 bases, and 8 bases lay outside the gene matches. Per germline, CDR1 SGHAT and CDR2 FQNNGV. DNA for the CDR3: TGTGCCAGCAGCTCCCTGACGACTAGCGGTTACAATGAGCAGTTCTTC. This codes for CASSSLTTSGYNEQFF.

This clonotype has just a few counts. This rearrangement joins TRBV18 to TRBJ2-6; D not certain. V was trimmed by 3 bases and J by 2 bases, leaving 5 bases between them. The CDR3 runs to 14 residues. Germline CDR1 is KGHSH and CDR2 is LQKENI. The DNA for the CDR3 is TGTGCCAGCTCACCCCCCGCTGGGGCCAACGTCCTGACTTTC. Translated, it gives CASSPPAGANVLTF.

Only a few counts were recorded for this clonotype. The gene calls are TRBV27 and TRBJ1-1; no clear D gene. Per germline, CDR1 MNHEY and CDR2 SMNVEV (reference sequence). CDR3 length: 14 amino acids. The ends were cut back, 7 bases at V and 2 bases at J, with 14 bases in the middle. Here the CDR3 reads CASTRIGLNTEAFF. As DNA, the CDR3 is TGTGCCAGCACCCGAATCGGACTTAACACTGAAGCTTTCTTT.

The table lists this clonotype with a few counts. The chain has TRBV28 and TRBJ2-3; D unresolved. Trimming shortened V by 4 bases and J by 6 bases, and 8 bases separated the two germline ends. Germline values: CDR1 MDHEN, CDR2 SYDVKM. The CDR3 is 12 residues long. CDR3 in amino acids: CASSSQADTQYF. In DNA, the CDR3 is TGTGCCAGCAGTTCCCAAGCTGATACGCAGTATTTT.

This clonotype was observed a few times. The J gene is TRBJ2-1, the V gene TRBV5-1; D is possibly TRBD1 (6 bases). From germline, CDR1 is SGHRS and CDR2 YFSETQ. There are 14 residues in the CDR3. Trimming left V 5 bases short and J 0 bases short, with 9 bases between. The CDR3 region is CASSRDTSYNEQFF. CDR3 nucleotides: TGCGCCAGCAGTCGGGACACCTCCTACAATGAGCAGTTCTTC.

The genes are TRBV20-1 and TRBJ2-3; 7 bases are a match to TRBD2. This CDR3 is built from 16 residues. The junction had 7 bases not matched to a gene; V was cut back by 1 base and J by 0 bases. CDR1 is DFQATT and CDR2 is SNEGSKA in the germline V gene (reference sequence). The CDR3 is CSARVFGGGSTDTQYF. The CDR3 nucleotides read TGCAGTGCTAGAGTGTTTGGGGGGGGAAGCACAGATACGCAGTATTTT.

The gene calls are TRBV20-1 and TRBJ2-4; D may be TRBD1 (6 bases). Germline lookup yields CDR1 DFQATT and CDR2 SNEGSKA (reference sequence). V gave up 0 bases and J gave up 3 bases, with 12 bases separating them. The CDR3 covers 15 residues. DNA of the CDR3: TGCAGTGCTAGAGATCAGGGGTTGGACAAAAACATTCAGTACTTC. It specifies CSARDQGLDKNIQYF.

V gene TRBV19 combines with J gene TRBJ2-4; D unclear. This CDR3 has 11 residues. Per the germline V gene, CDR1 is LNHDA and CDR2 is SQIVND (reference sequence). Trimming shortened V by 8 bases and J by 12 bases, and 14 bases separated the two germline ends. DNA of the CDR3: TGTGCCAGTGGAAAGAGGTCCTATCAGTACTTC. It codes for CASGKRSYQYF.

V and J are TRBV7-9 and TRBJ2-1; 8 positions match TRBD2. Germline V CDR1 and CDR2: SEHNR, FQNEAQ (reference sequence). Losses at the gene ends were 5 bases for V and 4 bases for J; bases not matched to a gene: 7. The CDR3 contains 15 residues. The CDR3 DNA is TGTGCCAGCAGCGTAAGCGGGGGACTATACAATGAGCAGTTCTTC. Amino acid sequence: CASSVSGGLYNEQFF.

This clonotype was detected only once. The rearrangement joins TRBV29-1 to TRBJ2-7, with 8 bases matching TRBD1. Trimming took 7 bases from V and 2 from J; bases not matched to a gene: 10. The germline V gene encodes CDR1 SQVTM and CDR2 ANQGSEA. The CDR3 covers 14 residues. The CDR3 reads CSAKGQAFTYEQYF. For the CDR3, the DNA is TGCAGCGCGAAGGGACAGGCTTTTACCTACGAGCAGTACTTC.

This clonotype came up a few times. The chain combines TRBV6-1 with TRBJ2-7, with 9 bases identical to TRBD1. This CDR3 spans 15 amino acids. The germline V gene has CDR1 MNHNS and CDR2 SASEGT. Unmatched junction bases numbered 6, after V lost 6 bases and J lost 0 bases. The CDR3 nucleotides read TGTGCCAGCAGCCAAGGGACAGGGAGCTCCTACGAGCAGTACGTC. Translation: CASSQGTGSSYEQYV.